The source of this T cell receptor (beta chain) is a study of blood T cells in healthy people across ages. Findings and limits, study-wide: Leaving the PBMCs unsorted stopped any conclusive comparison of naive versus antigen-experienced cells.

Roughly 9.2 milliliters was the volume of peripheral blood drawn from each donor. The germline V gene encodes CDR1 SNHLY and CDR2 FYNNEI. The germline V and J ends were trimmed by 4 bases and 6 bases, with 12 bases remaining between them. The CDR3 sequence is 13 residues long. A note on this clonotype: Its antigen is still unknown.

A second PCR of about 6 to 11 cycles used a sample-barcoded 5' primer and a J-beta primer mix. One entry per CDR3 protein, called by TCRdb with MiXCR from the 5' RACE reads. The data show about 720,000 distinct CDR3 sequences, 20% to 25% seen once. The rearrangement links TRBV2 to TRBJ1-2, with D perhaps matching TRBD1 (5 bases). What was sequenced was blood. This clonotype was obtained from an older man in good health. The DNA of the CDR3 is TGTGCCAGCAGTGCAGGGACGAGAGATGGCTACACCTTC. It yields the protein CASSAGTRDGYTF.